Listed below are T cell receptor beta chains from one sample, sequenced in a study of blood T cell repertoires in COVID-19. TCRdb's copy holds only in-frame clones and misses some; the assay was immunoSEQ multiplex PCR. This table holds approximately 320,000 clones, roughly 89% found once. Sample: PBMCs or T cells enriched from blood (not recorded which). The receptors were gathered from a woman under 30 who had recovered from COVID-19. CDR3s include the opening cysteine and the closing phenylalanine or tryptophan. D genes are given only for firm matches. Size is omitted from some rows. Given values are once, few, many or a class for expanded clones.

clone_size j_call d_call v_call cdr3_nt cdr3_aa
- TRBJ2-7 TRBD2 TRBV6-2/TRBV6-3 TGTGCCAGCAGTTACCCCCTGGCGGGGGACTACGAGCAGTACTTC CASSYPLAGDYEQYF
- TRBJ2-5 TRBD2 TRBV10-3 TGTGCCATCAGTAGAACTGACGGGGGGAAAGAGACCCAGTACTTC CAISRTDGGKETQYF
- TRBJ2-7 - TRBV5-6 TGTGCCAGCGTACGGCGGGACAGACCCTACGAGCAGTACTTC CASVRRDRPYEQYF
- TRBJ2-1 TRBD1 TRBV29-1 TGCAGCGTTGGGGACAGGGATTGGCAGTTCTTC CSVGDRDWQFF
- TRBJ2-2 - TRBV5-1 TGCGCCAGCAGCTTGGGGTCGGTGGCGAACACCGGGGAGCTGTTTTTT CASSLGSVANTGELFF
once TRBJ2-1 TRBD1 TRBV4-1 TGCGCCAGCAGCCGGGGCAGGGGGAATGAGCAGTTCTTC CASSRGRGNEQFF
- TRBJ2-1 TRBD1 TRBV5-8 TGTGCCAGCAGCTTGACAGGGGGCGAATCTGGGGATGAGCAGTTCTTC CASSLTGGESGDEQFF
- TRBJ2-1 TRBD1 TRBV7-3 TGTGCCAGCAGCTTAGAACCGGGACAGGGGCTCAATGAGCAGTTCTTC CASSLEPGQGLNEQFF
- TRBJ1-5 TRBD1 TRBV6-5 TGTGCCAGCAGCTCGGGACAGGGGTACAATCAGCCCCAGCATTTT CASSSGQGYNQPQHF
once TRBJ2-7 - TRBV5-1 TGCGCCAGCAGCTTGGCGGTAAGGGAGCTGGATGAGCAGTACTTC CASSLAVRELDEQYF
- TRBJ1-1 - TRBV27 TGTGCCAGCCGATTTGTAGGGGGAGCTGAAGCTTTCTTT CASRFVGGAEAFF
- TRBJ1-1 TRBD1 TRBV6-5 TGTGCCAGCAGTCTCCTCCAGGGGGACACTGAAGCTTTCTTT CASSLLQGDTEAFF
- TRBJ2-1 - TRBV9 TGTGCCAGCAGCGTAGCGGAGGATAAGCAGTTCTTC CASSVAEDKQFF
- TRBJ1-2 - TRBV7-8 TGTGCCAGCAGCATGACAGATAACTATGGCTACACCTTC CASSMTDNYGYTF
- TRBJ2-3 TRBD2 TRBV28 TGTGCCAGCAGTTTAGCGGGAGTTGTTACGCAGTATTTT CASSLAGVVTQYF
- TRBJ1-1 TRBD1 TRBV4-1 TGCGCCAGCAGCCAAGAAAGGGGGCTCACTGAAGCTTTCTTT CASSQERGLTEAFF
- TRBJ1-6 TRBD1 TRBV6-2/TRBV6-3 TGTGCCAGCAGCTTCGACAGGGTCGTGAATTCACCCCTCCACTTT CASSFDRVVNSPLHF
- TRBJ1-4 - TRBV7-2 TGTGCCAGCAGCTTACAATTGACAGAAAAACTGTTTTTT CASSLQLTEKLFF
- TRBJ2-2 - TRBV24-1 TGTGCCACCAGTTCTGACAGAATTTTCCCCGGGGAGCTGTTTTTT CATSSDRIFPGELFF
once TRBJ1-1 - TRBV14 TGTGCCAGCAGCATGACAGGTATCGGTGAAGCTTTCTTT CASSMTGIGEAFF
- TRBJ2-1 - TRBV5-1 TGCGCCAGCAGAGAGGATCCCGGGTACGATGAGCAGTTCTTC CASREDPGYDEQFF
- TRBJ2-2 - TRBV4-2 TGTGCCAGCAGCCAAGAATCTAGGGCTAGCTTGAACACCGGGGAGCTGTTTTTT CASSQESRASLNTGELFF
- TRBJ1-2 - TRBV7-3 TGTGCCAGCAGCCAGAACGGGGGGTATTATGGCTACACCTTC CASSQNGGYYGYTF
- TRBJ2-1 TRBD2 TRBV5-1 TGCGCCAGCAGCCCGGGAGTAGCGGGGAGGGCTGAGCAGTTCTTC CASSPGVAGRAEQFF
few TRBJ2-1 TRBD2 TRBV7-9 TGTGCCAGCAGTCGGACTAGCGGGATCAATGAGCAGTTCTTC CASSRTSGINEQFF
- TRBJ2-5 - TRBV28 TGTGCCACCCGAGTAGAGACCCAGTACTTC CATRVETQYF
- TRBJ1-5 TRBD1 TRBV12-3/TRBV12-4 TGTGCCAGCAGGACCGGGACAGGGCAGCCCCAGCATTTT CASRTGTGQPQHF
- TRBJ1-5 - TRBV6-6 TGTGCCAGCAGTTTTAGACAGGACAATCAGCCCCAGCATTTT CASSFRQDNQPQHF
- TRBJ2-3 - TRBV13 TGTGCCAGCAGCTTATTCGGGAAGCGTAGCACAGATACGCAGTATTTT CASSLFGKRSTDTQYF
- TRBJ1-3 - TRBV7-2 TGTGCCAGCAGCTTACCGGTCCCCTCCTCTGGAAACACCATATATTTT CASSLPVPSSGNTIYF
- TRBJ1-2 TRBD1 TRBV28 TGTGCCAGCAAAACACAGACAGGGGCTAAGACTAACTATGGCTACACCTTC CASKTQTGAKTNYGYTF
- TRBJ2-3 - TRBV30 TGTGCCTGGAGTACGGGGTCAGATACGCAGTATTTT CAWSTGSDTQYF
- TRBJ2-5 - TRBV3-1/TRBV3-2 TGTGCCAGCAGCACCCCCCTCCGGGGTTCGGGGACCCAGTACTTC CASSTPLRGSGTQYF
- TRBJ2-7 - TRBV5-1 TGCGCCAGCAGCTTCAGCGGTACCTACTCCTACGAGCAGTACTTC CASSFSGTYSYEQYF
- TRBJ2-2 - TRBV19 TGTGCCAGTAGTCCCCGGGCCGGACTGACGAACACCGGGGAGCTGTTTTTT CASSPRAGLTNTGELFF
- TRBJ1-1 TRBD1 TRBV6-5 TGTGCCAGCAGCCGGGACAGGGACACTGAAGCTTTCTTT CASSRDRDTEAFF
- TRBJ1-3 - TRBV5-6 TGTGCCAGCAGCTTCCGACACCGATTCCTCTCTGGAAACACCATATATTTT CASSFRHRFLSGNTIYF
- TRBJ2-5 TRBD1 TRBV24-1 TGTGCCACCAGTGATATGGGGACAGGGGGAGAGACCCAGTACTTC CATSDMGTGGETQYF
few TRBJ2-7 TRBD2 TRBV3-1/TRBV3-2 TGTGCCAGCAGCCACGCGGGGGGGCTCTCCTACGAGCAGTACTTC CASSHAGGLSYEQYF
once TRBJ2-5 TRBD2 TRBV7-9 TGTGCCAGCAGCTTGACTAGCGGGGGCCAAGAGACCCAGTACTTC CASSLTSGGQETQYF
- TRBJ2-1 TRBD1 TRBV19 TGTGCCAGTAGAACCCATGGACAGGGGGTTCTCTCCTACAATGAGCAGTTCTTC CASRTHGQGVLSYNEQFF
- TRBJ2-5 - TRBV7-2 TGTGCCAGCAGCTTAGGGGCGGGCACCCAGTACTTC CASSLGAGTQYF
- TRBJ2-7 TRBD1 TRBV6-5 TGTGCCAGCAGTACAGGGGACGACGGGGTTGAGCAGTACTTC CASSTGDDGVEQYF
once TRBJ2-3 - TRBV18 TGTGCCAGCTCCCCGGCAGGGCAGGTGTACGAAACAGATACGCAGTATTTT CASSPAGQVYETDTQYF
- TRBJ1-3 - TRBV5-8 TGTGCCAGCAGACGACAGGAGCTCAGCACCATATATTTT CASRRQELSTIYF